These 22 T cell receptor beta chains originate from one sample sequenced in a study of T cells after yellow fever vaccination (dated by TCRdb to about 2019). This sample's treatment or condition label indicates: live attenuated yellow fever vaccine strain. The library was produced with 5' RACE. Instrument used: Illumina HiSeq 2500. The raw public reads went through TCRdb reprocessing: fastp at Q25, MiXCR clone calling, in-frame beta chains kept. Rows are unified per CDR3 protein, each entry keeping the most common DNA and genes. For this sample the table gives some 350,000 distinct CDR3 sequences, of which roughly 12% were detected only once. Around 19% of the sample is in the top ten clones. The sample here was PBMCs, taken on the day of the first yellow fever vaccination. The receptor source for this set is a man between 18 and 29 years old who received the YFV17D yellow fever vaccine.

V is TRBV5-5 and J is TRBJ2-7; no clear D gene. Trimming pared 3 bases from V and 5 bases from J, leaving 9 bases between. Germline V gene data show CDR1 as SGHKS and CDR2 as YYEKEE (reference sequence). The CDR3 is 12 residues long. The DNA for the CDR3 is TGTGCCAGCAGCTACCTTCCCCACGAGCAGTACGTC. Protein product: CASSYLPHEQYV.

This chain uses TRBV2 with TRBJ1-5; 8 positions match TRBD1. The CDR3 loop spans 17 amino acids. The J segment lost 4 bases and the V segment lost 6 bases, leaving 14 bases of the junction unmatched. Germline-derived CDR1 and CDR2 are SNHLY and FYNNEI. The CDR3 is CASRPRGFTGGNQPQHF. DNA of the CDR3: TGTGCCAGCAGGCCAAGGGGGTTTACAGGGGGAAATCAGCCCCAGCATTTT.

The chain employs TRBV20-1 and TRBJ2-5; TRBD1 aligns across 11 bases. Germline CDR1 reads DFQATT; CDR2 reads SNEGSKA (reference sequence). This CDR3 is built from 14 residues. V shed 3 bases, J shed 3 bases, and the junction held 3 bases outside the gene matches. The CDR3, as DNA: TGCAGTGCTAGGACGGGACAGGGGGAAGAGACCCAGTACTTC. It is translated as CSARTGQGEETQYF.

The J gene is TRBJ2-5, the V gene TRBV10-3, with D perhaps being TRBD1 or TRBD2 (5 bases each). Germline-derived CDR1 and CDR2 are ENHRY and SYGVKD. Trimming took off 7 bases at V and 4 bases at J, with 10 bases between the two ends. The CDR3 spans 12 residues. CDR3 sequence reads: CAIMGDVETQYF. As DNA, the CDR3 is TGTGCCATCATGGGGGATGTAGAGACCCAGTACTTC.

The sample holds a few counts of this clonotype. The chain links TRBV6-1 to TRBJ2-1; 8 bases fit TRBD1. Germline assignment: CDR1 MNHNS and CDR2 SASEGT. CDR3 length: 16 amino acids. Germline trimming cut 5 bases from V and 1 base from J; bases unmatched to any gene: 7. The CDR3 DNA is TGTGCCAGCAGTCCTATCAGGGGGCGATCCTACAATGAGCAGTTCTTC. Its translation: CASSPIRGRSYNEQFF.

This clonotype was seen only a few times. The V and J genes are TRBV12-3 or TRBV12-4 and TRBJ2-2, with unresolved D. V dropped 6 bases and J dropped 6 bases, with 11 bases sitting between them. This CDR3 comprises 13 residues. The CDR3 protein is CASSFLPPGELFF. The DNA of the CDR3 is TGTGCCAGCAGCTTCCTGCCCCCCGGGGAGCTGTTTTTT.

The V gene is TRBV20-1, the J gene TRBJ1-4; 10 bases are shared with TRBD1. Germline V lookup: CDR1 DFQATT, CDR2 SNEGSKA (reference sequence). The V segment lost 3 bases and the J segment 7 bases; nucleotides outside the gene matches: 8. The CDR3 contains 15 residues. CDR3 DNA: TGCAGTGCTAGTCAGCGGACAGGGGGAGGTGAAAAACTGTTTTTT. Protein sequence: CSASQRTGGGEKLFF.

The V gene is TRBV3-1, the J gene TRBJ2-5; 8 positions agree with TRBD2. Per germline, CDR1 LGHDT and CDR2 YNNKEL (reference sequence). V trimming: 1 base; J trimming: 2 bases; junction bases outside the gene matches: 6. This CDR3 comprises 16 residues. The CDR3 spells CASSQAKLAEQETQYF. The CDR3 nucleotides are TGTGCCAGCAGCCAAGCAAAACTAGCGGAACAAGAGACCCAGTACTTC.

The V gene is TRBV27, the J gene TRBJ1-5; 8 bases map to TRBD1. The length of the CDR3 is 15 residues. V lost 5 bases, J lost 4 bases, and 7 bases stayed unmatched. Germline V CDR1 and CDR2: MNHEY, SMNVEV (reference sequence). This CDR3 is CASSPGTGINQPQHF. CDR3 DNA: TGTGCCAGCAGTCCCGGGACAGGTATTAATCAGCCCCAGCATTTT.

The genes are TRBV6-2 or TRBV6-3 and TRBJ2-7; D remains ambiguous. CDR3 size: 13 residues. Germline CDR1 MNHEY, CDR2 SVGEGT. Trimming left V 6 bases short and J 2 bases short, with 11 bases between. The CDR3 protein is CASRKGPTYEQYV. The CDR3 DNA reads as TGTGCCAGCAGAAAAGGACCTACCTACGAGCAGTACGTC.

V is TRBV3-1 and J is TRBJ2-1; 12 bases match TRBD2. This CDR3 has 12 amino acids. Germline CDR1 and CDR2: LGHDT and YNNKEL (reference sequence). After removal of 7 bases from V and 15 bases from J, the junction contained 7 bases not matched to a gene. DNA for the CDR3: TGTGCCAGCAACCTAGCGGGGGGGGAGATGTTCTTC. Translating it yields CASNLAGGEMFF.

Ten or more counts support this clonotype. The rearrangement joins TRBV5-1 to TRBJ2-6, with D maybe TRBD2 (6 bases). V was pared by 2 bases and J by 0 bases, with 12 bases between. CDR1 is SGHRS, CDR2 YFSETQ, per germline. The CDR3 runs 17 residues. The CDR3 spells CASSFGGDDSGANVLTF. CDR3 DNA: TGCGCCAGCAGCTTTGGAGGGGATGACTCTGGGGCCAACGTCCTGACTTTC.

In its sample, this clonotype was seen a few times. The chain uses TRBV4-1 and TRBJ1-6; D unresolved. Trimming stripped 0 bases from V and 9 bases from J, with 18 bases between. The CDR3 spans 17 residues. Germline V lookup: CDR1 MGHRA, CDR2 YSYEKL. The CDR3 DNA reads as TGCGCCAGCAGCCAAGAATCCTACGGTCTAGGAGGTTCACCCCTCCACTTT. Its translation is CASSQESYGLGGSPLHF.

The chain employs TRBV5-1 and TRBJ2-7, with D perhaps matching TRBD1 (6 bases). In germline, CDR1 is SGHRS, CDR2 YFSETQ. Trimming took off 6 bases at V and 2 bases at J, with 9 bases between the two ends. The CDR3 spans 12 residues. The CDR3 DNA reads as TGCGCCAGCACAACAGGGACCTACGAGCAGTACGTC. Amino acids: CASTTGTYEQYV.

For this clonotype: One base separates it from a far larger clone, so it is likely a read error. This sequence joins TRBV7-3 and TRBJ2-6, with D hard to call. CDR1 and CDR2 (germline): SGHTA, FQGTGA. The CDR3 is 14 residues long. The CDR3 region is CASSLSSGVNVLTF. CDR3 in DNA: TGTGCCAGCAGCCTTTCCTCTGGGGTCAACGTCCTGACTTTC. Complete variable domain (other parts from reference TRBV7-3 and TRBJ2-6): GAGVSQTPSNKVTEKGKYVELRCDPISGHTALYWYRQSLGQGPEFLIYFQGTGAADDSGLPNDRFFAVRPEGSVSTLKIQRTERGDSAVYLCASSLSSGVNVLTFGAGSRLTVL.

The chain joins TRBV6-2 or TRBV6-3 to TRBJ2-1; possible D gene TRBD2, 5 bases. The V gene's germline CDR1 is MNHEY and CDR2 SVGEGT. CDR3 size: 18 residues. V was shortened by 0 bases and J by 5 bases, with 20 bases between the two germline ends. Written as DNA, the CDR3 is TGTGCCAGCAGTTACTCGATAGGCGAGCCGGGATCCAACAATGAGCAGTTCTTC. It yields the protein CASSYSIGEPGSNNEQFF.

This clonotype was detected only a few times. The chain joins TRBV6-2 or TRBV6-3 to TRBJ1-2, with 7 nucleotides matching TRBD1. With 5 bases clipped from V and 3 bases from J, the junction kept 9 bases outside the gene matches. The CDR3 is 15 residues long. Looked up from germline, CDR1 is MNHEY and CDR2 is SVGEGT. CDR3 sequence: CASSHNRGRYYGYTF. DNA of the CDR3: TGTGCCAGCAGTCATAACAGGGGACGATACTATGGCTACACCTTC.

This clonotype has more than one count but fewer than ten. The chain combines TRBV2 with TRBJ2-4, with 8 bases that match TRBD2. V lost 6 bases, J lost 7 bases, and 2 bases stayed unmatched. Germline CDR1 is SNHLY and CDR2 is FYNNEI. The CDR3 is 12 residues long. CDR3 DNA sequence: TGTGCCAGCAGGGGCGGGAGGAACATTCAGTACTTC. Translation: CASRGGRNIQYF.

This clonotype was recorded many times. The chain couples TRBV11-2 to TRBJ2-2, with D maybe TRBD2 (7 bases). Between the trimmed V and J ends, which lost 2 bases and 5 bases, there was a span of 12 bases. Germline assignment: CDR1 SGHAT and CDR2 FQNNGV. The CDR3 sequence is 15 residues long. CDR3 coding DNA: TGTGCCAGCAGCTTATTAGGGGGAGGGACCGGGGAGCTGTTTTTT. Translation: CASSLLGGGTGELFF.

V gene TRBV7-2 combines with J gene TRBJ1-3; 8 nucleotides line up with TRBD1. With 5 bases clipped from V and 4 bases from J, the junction kept 7 bases outside the gene matches. CDR1 is SGHTA, CDR2 FQGNSA, per germline. The CDR3 is made up of 15 amino acids. CDR3 bases: TGTGCCAGCAGCCCCAACCGACAGGGGGGAAACACCATATATTTT. Its translation: CASSPNRQGGNTIYF.

This clonotype was seen a handful of times. The chain combines TRBV12-3 or TRBV12-4 with TRBJ2-5, with D uncertain. The CDR3 sequence is 11 residues long. Trimming took off 7 bases at V and 5 bases at J, with 8 bases between the two ends. The CDR3 here is CASKGRETQYF. DNA of the CDR3: TGTGCCAGCAAGGGTCGGGAGACCCAGTACTTC.

In the case of this clonotype: A read error may produce the germline difference seen at one junction end. The CDR3 protein is CACSQARMDGRNTDTQYF. The CDR3 bases are TGCGCCTGCAGCCAAGCGAGAATGGACGGACGTAACACAGATACGCAGTATTTT. V and J are TRBV4-3 and TRBJ2-3; D unresolved. The CDR3 has 18 residues. Germline values: CDR1 LGHNA, CDR2 YSLEER.